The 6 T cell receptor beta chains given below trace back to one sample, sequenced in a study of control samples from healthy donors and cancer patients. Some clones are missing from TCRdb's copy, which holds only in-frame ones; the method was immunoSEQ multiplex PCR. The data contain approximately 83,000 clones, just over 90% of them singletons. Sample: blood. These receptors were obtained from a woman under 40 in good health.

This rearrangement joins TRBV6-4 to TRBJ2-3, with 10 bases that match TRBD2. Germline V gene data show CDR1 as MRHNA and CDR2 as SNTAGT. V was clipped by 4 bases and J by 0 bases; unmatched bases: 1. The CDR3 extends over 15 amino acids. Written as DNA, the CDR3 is TGTGCCAGCAGTGTGACTAGCGGGAGCACAGATACGCAGTATTTT. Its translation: CASSVTSGSTDTQYF.

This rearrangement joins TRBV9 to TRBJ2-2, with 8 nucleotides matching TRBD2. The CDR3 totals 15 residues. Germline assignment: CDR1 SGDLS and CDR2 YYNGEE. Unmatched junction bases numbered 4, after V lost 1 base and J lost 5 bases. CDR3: CASSVRTSGTGELFF. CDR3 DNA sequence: TGTGCCAGCAGCGTAAGAACTAGCGGAACCGGGGAGCTGTTTTTT.

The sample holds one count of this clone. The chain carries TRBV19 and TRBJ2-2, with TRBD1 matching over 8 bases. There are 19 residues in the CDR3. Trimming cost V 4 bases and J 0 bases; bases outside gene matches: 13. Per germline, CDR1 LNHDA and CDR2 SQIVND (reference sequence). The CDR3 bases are TGTGCCAGTAGTACTGGGCGACAGGGGACCATCCCGAACACCGGGGAGCTGTTTTTT. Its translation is CASSTGRQGTIPNTGELFF.

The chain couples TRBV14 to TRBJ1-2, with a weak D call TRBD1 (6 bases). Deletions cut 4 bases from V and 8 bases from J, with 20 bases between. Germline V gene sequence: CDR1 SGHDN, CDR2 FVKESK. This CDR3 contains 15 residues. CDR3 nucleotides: TGTGCCAGCAGCCCCGACGGGGGCCCCGCGGACGGCTACACCTTC. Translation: CASSPDGGPADGYTF.

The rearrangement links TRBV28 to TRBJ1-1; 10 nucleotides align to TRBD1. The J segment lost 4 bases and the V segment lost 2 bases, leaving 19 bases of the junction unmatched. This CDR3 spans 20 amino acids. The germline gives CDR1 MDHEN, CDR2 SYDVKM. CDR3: CASSLTINRGQGIRITEAFF. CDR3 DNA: TGTGCCAGCAGTTTAACAATAAACAGGGGACAGGGGATCCGAATCACTGAAGCTTTCTTT.

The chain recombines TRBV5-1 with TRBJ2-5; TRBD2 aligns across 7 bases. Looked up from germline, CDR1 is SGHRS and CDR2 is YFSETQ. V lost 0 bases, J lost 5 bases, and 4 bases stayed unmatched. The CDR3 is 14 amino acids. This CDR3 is CASSLGRGEETQYF. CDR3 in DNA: TGCGCCAGCAGCTTGGGACGGGGGGAGGAGACCCAGTACTTC.